The 26 T cell receptor beta chains below come from one sample, sequenced in a study of memory CD8 T cells in hepatitis C reinfection. Data came from immunoSEQ multiplex PCR; TCRdb stores just in-frame clones and leaves some out. The table has tens of thousands of clones, 85% to 90% seen once. The sample's time point: peak reinfection, 3 to 8 weeks after reinfection detection. Sorted cells were sequenced directly ex vivo without any in vitro expansion. The sequencing sample was made of naive CD8+ T cells sorted from blood. Receptors originate from a man aged 18 to 35 with hepatitis C virus infection.

The chain is built from TRBV7-6 and TRBJ2-3; unclear D gene. This CDR3 region has 15 residues. Germline V gives CDR1 SGHVS, CDR2 FNYEAQ. V lost 3 bases to trimming and J lost 0 bases, with 10 bases between them. CDR3 amino acids: CASSLNSPSTDTQYF. DNA of the CDR3: TGTGCCAGCAGCTTGAACAGCCCTAGCACAGATACGCAGTATTTT.

The chain couples TRBV7-9 to TRBJ2-7; D remains ambiguous. Trimming shortened V by 6 bases and J by 6 bases, and 12 bases separated the two germline ends. The CDR3 loop spans 12 amino acids. Germline loops: CDR1 SEHNR, CDR2 FQNEAQ (reference sequence). The CDR3 loop is CASRFDIGEQYF. Written as DNA, the CDR3 is TGTGCCAGCAGGTTCGACATTGGCGAGCAGTACTTC.

The chain recombines TRBV11-2 with TRBJ2-1; 14 bases line up with TRBD2. Trimming took 5 bases from V and 2 from J; bases not matched to a gene: 5. Germline loops: CDR1 SGHAT, CDR2 FQNNGV. CDR3 length: 17 amino acids. The CDR3 bases are TGTGCCAGCAGCCCCGGGACTAGCGGGGGCCCCTACAATGAGCAGTTCTTC. Residues: CASSPGTSGGPYNEQFF.

The chain recombines TRBV28 with TRBJ1-5; unclear D gene. V was pared by 3 bases and J by 2 bases, with 17 bases between. This CDR3 region has 17 residues. From germline, CDR1 is MDHEN and CDR2 SYDVKM. CDR3 DNA: TGTGCCAGCAGTTTGAGTTCAACCCTATATGGCAATCAGCCCCAGCATTTT. Its protein is CASSLSSTLYGNQPQHF.

This chain links TRBV28 with TRBJ2-5; D possibly corresponds to TRBD1 (6 bases). Trimming stripped 2 bases from V and 4 bases from J, with 8 bases between. This CDR3 comprises 13 residues. CDR1 and CDR2 from the germline V gene are MDHEN and SYDVKM. The CDR3 sequence is CASSLTGRETQYF. Here the CDR3 DNA reads TGTGCCAGCAGTTTAACAGGGCGAGAGACCCAGTACTTC.

The rearrangement uses TRBV7-9 and TRBJ2-2, with a possible D match to TRBD2 (6 bases). CDR3 length: 15 residues. Between the trimmed V and J ends, which lost 7 bases and 7 bases, there was a span of 19 bases. CDR1 is SEHNR and CDR2 is FQNEAQ in the germline V gene (reference sequence). CDR3 coding DNA: TGTGCCAGCACGGGGGACCCTGGGGGTTTCGGGGAGCTGTTTTTT. As protein: CASTGDPGGFGELFF.

CDR3 DNA sequence: TGTGCCAGCAGCCAGGTAACCAGCACTGAAGCTTTCTTT. Translating gives CASSQVTSTEAFF. This chain connects TRBV5-4 to TRBJ1-1, with D uncertain. With 4 bases removed from V and 4 bases from J, the gap between germline ends came to 11 bases. The germline V gene encodes CDR1 SGHNT and CDR2 YYREEE (reference sequence). The CDR3 has 13 residues.

The chain links TRBV7-9 to TRBJ1-1; a possible D gene is TRBD1 (6 bases). V was trimmed by 3 bases and J by 1 base, leaving 9 bases between them. Germline V lookup: CDR1 SEHNR, CDR2 FQNEAQ (reference sequence). The length of the CDR3 is 14 residues. CDR3 coding DNA: TGTGCCAGCAGCTTGTGGGACACGAACACTGAAGCTTTCTTT. Amino acid sequence: CASSLWDTNTEAFF.

The chain combines TRBV7-2 with TRBJ1-5; D not resolved. With 2 bases removed from V and 1 base from J, the gap between germline ends came to 9 bases. CDR1 SGHTA and CDR2 FQGNSA come from the germline V gene. The CDR3 sequence is 15 residues long. CDR3 coding DNA: TGTGCCAGCAGCTTACTACAGAACAGCAATCAGCCCCAGCATTTT. It yields the protein CASSLLQNSNQPQHF.

The rearrangement joins TRBV28 to TRBJ2-2; TRBD1 might be the D (6 bases). Trimming left V 8 bases short and J 5 bases short, with 39 bases between. The CDR3 spans 22 residues. Germline V gene data show CDR1 as MDHEN and CDR2 as SYDVKM. Written as DNA, the CDR3 is TGTGCCAGCCGTTCGGTAGGGGATAACAGTAATTCCGGGACACGTATAACCGGGGAGCTGTTTTTT. This sequence encodes CASRSVGDNSNSGTRITGELFF.

V usage is TRBV7-9 and J usage is TRBJ2-2, with 8 positions matching TRBD1. Germline CDR1 reads SEHNR; CDR2 reads FQNEAQ (reference sequence). This CDR3 spans 18 amino acids. Unmatched junction bases numbered 15, after V lost 4 bases and J lost 5 bases. DNA of the CDR3: TGTGCCAGCAGCTCCGCGACGGGGTACAACAGGGGGACCGGGGAGCTGTTTTTT. The encoded protein is CASSSATGYNRGTGELFF.

This clone was counted a single time. The chain joins TRBV27 to TRBJ2-7; 9 bases are shared with TRBD1. Germline lookup yields CDR1 MNHEY and CDR2 SMNVEV (reference sequence). CDR3 length equals 15 residues. Trimming cost V 5 bases and J 1 base; bases outside gene matches: 6. The DNA for the CDR3 is TGTGCCAGCAGTCCCCACGGACAGGGGTCCTACGAGCAGTACTTC. It is translated as CASSPHGQGSYEQYF.

The rearrangement links TRBV2 to TRBJ2-2; 10 positions agree with TRBD2. Germline trimming cut 4 bases from V and 4 bases from J; bases unmatched to any gene: 9. The CDR3 runs 17 residues. Germline V CDR1 and CDR2: SNHLY, FYNNEI. The CDR3 reads CASSGRPAGGATGELFF. CDR3 nucleotides: TGTGCCAGCAGTGGGAGGCCAGCGGGAGGGGCCACCGGGGAGCTGTTTTTT.

This clone was observed a single time. The DNA is left out, because the CDR3 cannot be placed on it with certainty; the CDR3 is given as TCRdb lists it. The V call is TRBV6-1, the J call TRBJ1-2. Germline assignment: CDR1 MNHNS and CDR2 SASEGT. Both ends counted, the CDR3 spans 16 residues. This CDR3 reads CASSDFRGLRSEGYTF.

The gene calls are TRBV19 and TRBJ2-2; D is perhaps TRBD2 (6 bases). The CDR3 consists of 13 residues. Trimming pared 10 bases from V and 6 bases from J, leaving 15 bases between. Germline CDR1 LNHDA, CDR2 SQIVND (reference sequence). The CDR3 DNA follows: TGTGCCATGCGTCCGAGCGGGTCCGGGGAGCTGTTTTTT. Its translation is CAMRPSGSGELFF.

The V and J genes are TRBV4-1 and TRBJ2-1, with D unclear. CDR3 length equals 13 residues. Germline CDR1 is MGHRA and CDR2 is YSYEKL. V was clipped by 2 bases and J by 4 bases, with 6 bases between them. CDR3 residues: CASSQQLYNEQFF. The CDR3 DNA reads as TGCGCCAGCAGCCAACAACTTTACAATGAGCAGTTCTTC.

The chain employs TRBV2 and TRBJ2-1; 12 positions match TRBD2. V shed 6 bases, J shed 6 bases, and the junction held 6 bases outside the gene matches. The CDR3 contains 15 residues. Germline values: CDR1 SNHLY, CDR2 FYNNEI. CDR3 sequence reads: CASSAGLAGFNEQFF. CDR3 nucleotides: TGTGCCAGCAGCGCGGGACTAGCGGGCTTCAATGAGCAGTTCTTC.

This chain joins TRBV30 and TRBJ2-6, with D possibly matching TRBD1 (5 bases). The V and J ends lost 7 bases and 0 bases respectively, with 10 bases between them. Germline CDR1 and CDR2: GTSNPN and SVGIG (reference sequence). This CDR3 has 14 residues. The CDR3: CASGHHSGANVLTF. The DNA of the CDR3 is TGTGCCTCAGGACATCACTCTGGGGCCAACGTCCTGACTTTC. Together with reference TRBV30 and TRBJ2-6, the CDR3 gives the full variable domain: SQTIHQWPATLVQPVGSPLSLECTVEGTSNPNLYWYRQAAGRGLQLLFYSVGIGQISSEVPQNLSASRPQDRQFILSSKKLLLSDSGFYLCASGHHSGANVLTFGAGSRLTVL.

In this sample, this clone turned up a few times. This chain links TRBV6-5 with TRBJ2-7, with D perhaps matching TRBD1 (6 bases). Germline V lookup: CDR1 MNHEY, CDR2 SVGAGI. V lost 7 bases, J lost 6 bases, and 16 bases lay in between. The CDR3 has 13 residues. This CDR3 is CASTSGVNVEQYF. The CDR3 DNA reads as TGTGCCAGCACGTCAGGGGTGAACGTCGAGCAGTACTTC.

This chain links TRBV7-9 with TRBJ2-5; 8 nucleotides match TRBD2. The trim removed 2 bases at V and 1 base at J, leaving 9 bases unmatched. This CDR3 contains 17 residues. The germline CDR1 and CDR2 sequences are SEHNR and FQNEAQ (reference sequence). The CDR3, as DNA: TGTGCCAGCAGCTTACCGGACGGGGGGGACTCCCAAGAGACCCAGTACTTC. This encodes CASSLPDGGDSQETQYF.

In this sample, this clone turned up once. The chain couples TRBV7-9 to TRBJ1-2; D call uncertain. This CDR3 is built from 14 residues. Trimming pared 5 bases from V and 3 bases from J, leaving 13 bases between. Per germline, CDR1 SEHNR and CDR2 FQNEAQ (reference sequence). This CDR3 is CASSPTYDDYGYTF. The CDR3, as DNA: TGTGCCAGCAGCCCTACCTATGATGACTATGGCTACACCTTC.

This chain uses TRBV6-5 with TRBJ2-1; 13 positions match TRBD2. V was clipped by 2 bases and J by 10 bases; unmatched bases: 8. Germline V gene lookup returns CDR1 MNHEY and CDR2 SVGAGI. The CDR3 runs to 16 residues. The CDR3 bases are TGTGCCAGCAGTTACAGCACGGGACTAGCGGGAACCGAGCAGTTCTTC. Residues: CASSYSTGLAGTEQFF.

The V call is TRBV19, the J call TRBJ1-5, with a weak D call TRBD1 (6 bases). Trimming cost V 5 bases and J 0 bases, with 17 bases left between them. This CDR3 is built from 17 residues. The germline V gene has CDR1 LNHDA and CDR2 SQIVND (reference sequence). For the CDR3, the DNA is TGTGCCAGTAGTGTCTCGGGGGGGCGGAATAGCAATCAGCCCCAGCATTTT. It is translated as CASSVSGGRNSNQPQHF. Filled out from reference TRBV19 and TRBJ1-5, the complete variable domain reads DGGITQSPKYLFRKEGQNVTLSCEQNLNHDAMYWYRQDPGQGLRLIYYSQIVNDFQKGDIAEGYSVSREKKESFPLTVTSAQKNPTAFYLCASSVSGGRNSNQPQHFGDGTRLSIL.

The genes are TRBV10-3 and TRBJ2-5, with 7 positions matching TRBD2. The germline V gene encodes CDR1 ENHRY and CDR2 SYGVKD. The J segment lost 7 bases and the V segment lost 0 bases, leaving 11 bases of the junction unmatched. This CDR3 has 16 amino acids. In DNA form, the CDR3 reads TGTGCCATCAGTGAGTCGAAAGCGGGGCCCCTCGGGACCCAGTACTTC. It translates to CAISESKAGPLGTQYF.

The chain links TRBV7-2 to TRBJ2-1, with 12 bases identical to TRBD2. CDR3 size: 15 residues. Losses at the gene ends were 5 bases for V and 9 bases for J; bases not matched to a gene: 8. Per germline, CDR1 SGHTA and CDR2 FQGNSA. The CDR3 DNA reads TGTGCCAGCAGCCGTACACTAGCGGGAGGCACTGAGCAGTTCTTC. Encoded protein: CASSRTLAGGTEQFF.

The J gene is TRBJ1-1, the V gene TRBV9; no reliable D call. V was trimmed by 3 bases and J by 1 base, leaving 4 bases between them. This CDR3 is 12 amino acids long. Germline assignment: CDR1 SGDLS and CDR2 YYNGEE. The CDR3 DNA sequence: TGTGCCAGCAGCGCGGGGAACACTGAAGCTTTCTTT. This encodes CASSAGNTEAFF.